This T cell receptor (beta chain) derives from a study of T cell changes during pregnancy in multiple sclerosis. TCRdb keeps only in-frame clones here, not all; method: immunoSEQ multiplex PCR. The repertoire consists of approximately 50,000 clones, with about 90% occurring once and the leading ten covering 0.61%. The CDR3 totals 14 residues. V shed 0 bases and J 4 bases; nucleotides not matched to a gene: 4. The germline CDR1 and CDR2 sequences are SGHRS and YFSETQ. The receptor comes from a female donor in good health, enrolled as a control in a pregnancy study. The sample consisted of CD4+ T cells from peripheral blood mononuclear cells, taken after pregnancy. This rearrangement joins TRBV5-1 to TRBJ2-7; 7 bases are a match to TRBD1. The CDR3 is CASSLGQGVYEQYF. CDR3 sequence (DNA): TGCGCCAGCAGCTTGGGACAGGGAGTTTACGAGCAGTACTTC. The whole variable domain, filled in from reference TRBV5-1 and TRBJ2-7, reads KAGVTQTPRYLIKTRGQQVTLSCSPISGHRSVSWYQQTPGQGLQFLFEYFSETQRNKGNFPGRFSGRQFSNSRSEMNVSTLELGDSALYLCASSLGQGVYEQYFGPGTRLTVT.